Listed below are T cell receptor beta chains from one sample, sequenced in a study of post-analysis software for immune sequencing data. TCRdb analysed the PCR reads with MiXCR anew, one entry per CDR3 protein. Counted here are some 450,000 distinct CDR3 sequences, nearly 45% occurring once; the ten biggest clones make up roughly an eighth. The sample consisted of blood. These receptor sequences come from a girl aged 10-17 years with multiple sclerosis. The CDR3 runs from the conserved cysteine through the conserved F or W. D genes are given only for firm matches. A row's size may be missing; if present it is once, few, many or a size class.

D gene: .
J gene: TRBJ2-3
V gene: TRBV7-2
clone size: few
CDR3 DNA: TGTGCCAGCAGCTTAGGGCAGGCCGGAGATACGCAGTATTTT
CDR3 protein: CASSLGQAGDTQYF

D gene: .
J gene: TRBJ1-1
V gene: TRBV12-3/TRBV12-4
clone size: .
CDR3 DNA: TGTGCCAGCAGTTCAGTGAGAAACACTGAAGCTTTCTTT
CDR3 protein: CASSSVRNTEAFF

D gene: TRBD2
J gene: TRBJ2-1
V gene: TRBV15
clone size: .
CDR3 DNA: TGTGCCACCAGCAGCTCTTTACTAGCGGGGCGGGGGAATGAGCAGTTCTTC
CDR3 protein: CATSSSLLAGRGNEQFF

D gene: TRBD1
J gene: TRBJ1-2
V gene: TRBV12-3/TRBV12-4
clone size: .
CDR3 DNA: TGTGCCAGCGGGGACAGTTTTTACTACACCTTC
CDR3 protein: CASGDSFYYTF

D gene: TRBD2
J gene: TRBJ2-1
V gene: TRBV11-2
clone size: .
CDR3 DNA: TGTGCCAGCAGCTTAAGGGGTAGCGGGGGGCCCCCCCCGGATGGGTTCTTC
CDR3 protein: CASSLRGSGGPPPDGFF

D gene: .
J gene: TRBJ2-3
V gene: TRBV27
clone size: few
CDR3 DNA: TGTGCCAGCAGTTTATCACCCCATGGAGATACGCAGTATTTT
CDR3 protein: CASSLSPHGDTQYF

D gene: .
J gene: TRBJ2-3
V gene: TRBV24-1
clone size: few
CDR3 DNA: TGTGCCACCAGTGATAACCTAGATGGCAACACAGATACGCAGTATTTT
CDR3 protein: CATSDNLDGNTDTQYF

D gene: TRBD1
J gene: TRBJ2-5
V gene: TRBV20-1
clone size: .
CDR3 DNA: TGCAGTGCTAGAGATGAACAGGGGGCCGGGACCCAGTACTTC
CDR3 protein: CSARDEQGAGTQYF

D gene: .
J gene: TRBJ2-4
V gene: TRBV6-1
clone size: few
CDR3 DNA: TGTGCCAGCAGTGAAGTAGCGGTAGCCAAAAACATTCAGTACTTC
CDR3 protein: CASSEVAVAKNIQYF

D gene: TRBD2
J gene: TRBJ2-1
V gene: TRBV6-2/TRBV6-3
clone size: .
CDR3 DNA: TGTGCCAGCAGATTTAAAAGCGGGGGGGCCATCGATGAGCAGTTCTTC
CDR3 protein: CASRFKSGGAIDEQFF

D gene: TRBD2
J gene: TRBJ2-7
V gene: TRBV20-1
clone size: few
CDR3 DNA: TGCAGTGCTAAACAGGGGACTAGCGGGAGAGGCGACGAGCAGTACTTC
CDR3 protein: CSAKQGTSGRGDEQYF

D gene: TRBD1
J gene: TRBJ2-7
V gene: TRBV7-9
clone size: .
CDR3 DNA: TGTGCCAGCAGCTTAGAGGGGGAGGGACAGGGGGCGAACGAGCAGTACTTC
CDR3 protein: CASSLEGEGQGANEQYF

D gene: TRBD1
J gene: TRBJ2-1
V gene: TRBV24-1
clone size: .
CDR3 DNA: TGTGCCACCAGTGCAGGGGGTTACTACAATGAGCAGTTCTTC
CDR3 protein: CATSAGGYYNEQFF

D gene: TRBD1
J gene: TRBJ2-5
V gene: TRBV14
clone size: few
CDR3 DNA: TGTGCCAGCAGCCAAGATGGTAGGGGGCTCCCACTGTACCAAGAGACCCAGTACTTC
CDR3 protein: CASSQDGRGLPLYQETQYF

D gene: TRBD1
J gene: TRBJ2-5
V gene: TRBV20-1
clone size: few
CDR3 DNA: TGCAGTGCCCCGACAGGGGATGGGGAGACCCAGTACTTC
CDR3 protein: CSAPTGDGETQYF

D gene: .
J gene: TRBJ2-5
V gene: TRBV28
clone size: .
CDR3 DNA: TGTGCCAGCAGCCCTCTCGAGGTCCGGGTGCAGTACTTC
CDR3 protein: CASSPLEVRVQYF

D gene: .
J gene: TRBJ2-3
V gene: TRBV7-2
clone size: few
CDR3 DNA: TGTGCCAGCAGTTTAAACCTAGCGCTTAGCACAGATACGCAGTATTTT
CDR3 protein: CASSLNLALSTDTQYF

D gene: .
J gene: TRBJ2-1
V gene: TRBV7-9
clone size: few
CDR3 DNA: TGTGCCACGCAAGCCGACCGGGACGATGAGCAGTTCTTC
CDR3 protein: CATQADRDDEQFF

D gene: .
J gene: TRBJ1-2
V gene: TRBV20-1
clone size: .
CDR3 DNA: TGCAGTGCTAGAGAGGAGACCGATAACTATGGCTACACCTTC
CDR3 protein: CSAREETDNYGYTF

D gene: .
J gene: TRBJ1-4
V gene: TRBV7-9
clone size: .
CDR3 DNA: TGTGCCAGCAGCTTAGTTCCAGGGGAAATGGCTAATGAAAAACTGTTTTTT
CDR3 protein: CASSLVPGEMANEKLFF

D gene: TRBD2
J gene: TRBJ2-1
V gene: TRBV24-1
clone size: .
CDR3 DNA: TGTGCCACCGGAAGGGATAGCGGGAGGTACAATGAGCAGTTCTTC
CDR3 protein: CATGRDSGRYNEQFF

D gene: .
J gene: TRBJ2-7
V gene: TRBV7-8
clone size: few
CDR3 DNA: TGTGCCAGCAGCCGAGGCCGGTACGAGCAGTACTTC
CDR3 protein: CASSRGRYEQYF

D gene: .
J gene: TRBJ2-1
V gene: TRBV7-2
clone size: many
CDR3 DNA: TGTGCCAGCAGCAGGAGAGATCTAAATGAGCAGTTCTTC
CDR3 protein: CASSRRDLNEQFF

D gene: .
J gene: TRBJ1-5
V gene: TRBV20-1
clone size: .
CDR3 DNA: TGCAGTGCGGGAGGCCTAAATAGCAATCAGCCCCAGCATTTT
CDR3 protein: CSAGGLNSNQPQHF

D gene: TRBD1
J gene: TRBJ2-7
V gene: TRBV20-1
clone size: few
CDR3 DNA: TGCAGTGCTAGTCCCGGGACAGGGACATTCTACGAGCAGTACTTC
CDR3 protein: CSASPGTGTFYEQYF

D gene: .
J gene: TRBJ2-5
V gene: TRBV12-5
clone size: .
CDR3 DNA: TGTGCTAGTGGGACAGGAGAACAAGAGACCCAGTACTTC
CDR3 protein: CASGTGEQETQYF

D gene: TRBD2
J gene: TRBJ2-1
V gene: TRBV29-1
clone size: .
CDR3 DNA: TGCAGCGTTAAAAGGGGGATAACTAGCGGGAATGAGCAGTTCTTC
CDR3 protein: CSVKRGITSGNEQFF

D gene: .
J gene: TRBJ1-5
V gene: TRBV7-2
clone size: few
CDR3 DNA: TGTGCCAGCAGCTTAGTGGGCGAGAGCAATCAGCCCCAGCATTTT
CDR3 protein: CASSLVGESNQPQHF

D gene: TRBD2
J gene: TRBJ2-3
V gene: TRBV9
clone size: few
CDR3 DNA: TGTGCCAGCAAAATCGGCGGGGGAAAATCGGATACGCAGTATTTT
CDR3 protein: CASKIGGGKSDTQYF

D gene: .
J gene: TRBJ1-2
V gene: TRBV7-9
clone size: .
CDR3 DNA: TGTGCCAGCAGCCATCGCCCCACAGATCCAATCTATGGCTACACCTTC
CDR3 protein: CASSHRPTDPIYGYTF

D gene: .
J gene: TRBJ2-7
V gene: TRBV27
clone size: .
CDR3 DNA: TGTGCCAGCCGCTTTAGGGACCTCAACTGGTGCGAGCAGTACTTC
CDR3 protein: CASRFRDLNWCEQYF

D gene: .
J gene: TRBJ2-2
V gene: TRBV6-6
clone size: .
CDR3 DNA: TGTGCCAGCAGGGCTATAAAGGACACCGGGGAGCTGTTTTTT
CDR3 protein: CASRAIKDTGELFF

D gene: .
J gene: TRBJ1-6
V gene: TRBV10-2
clone size: .
CDR3 DNA: TGCGCCAGCAGTGAGCTCGCCGGGGCATTGAATTCACCCCTCCACTTT
CDR3 protein: CASSELAGALNSPLHF

D gene: .
J gene: TRBJ2-7
V gene: TRBV12-3/TRBV12-4
clone size: .
CDR3 DNA: TGTGCCAGCAGTCCGACAGAGGACTACGAGCAGTACTTC
CDR3 protein: CASSPTEDYEQYF

D gene: .
J gene: TRBJ1-2
V gene: TRBV7-9
clone size: .
CDR3 DNA: TGTGCCAGCAGCTTATACCCAAGTACAGGGTGGAAGAACTATGGCTACACCTTC
CDR3 protein: CASSLYPSTGWKNYGYTF

D gene: TRBD2
J gene: TRBJ2-1
V gene: TRBV7-3
clone size: .
CDR3 DNA: TGTGCCTGCAGCTTAAGTGAGGGCCTAGCGGGAGATCCCAATGAGCAGTTCTTC
CDR3 protein: CACSLSEGLAGDPNEQFF

D gene: TRBD2
J gene: TRBJ2-1
V gene: TRBV6-5
clone size: .
CDR3 DNA: TGTGCCAGCAGTTACCCCCCGGGAGGGGTGGGCGATGAGCAGTTCTTC
CDR3 protein: CASSYPPGGVGDEQFF

D gene: TRBD2
J gene: TRBJ2-7
V gene: TRBV5-6
clone size: .
CDR3 DNA: TGTGCCAGCAGCCCCCGGGAGACTAGCGGGTACTACGAGCAGTACTTC
CDR3 protein: CASSPRETSGYYEQYF

D gene: TRBD1
J gene: TRBJ1-1
V gene: TRBV3-1
clone size: few
CDR3 DNA: TGTGCCAGCAGCCTTACAGGGGGCGCAGGGAACACTGAAGCTTTCTTT
CDR3 protein: CASSLTGGAGNTEAFF

D gene: .
J gene: TRBJ2-7
V gene: TRBV5-1
clone size: .
CDR3 DNA: TGCGCCAGCAGCCTAACTAGCCCGGACCTCTACGAGCAGTACTTC
CDR3 protein: CASSLTSPDLYEQYF

D gene: .
J gene: TRBJ2-1
V gene: TRBV28
clone size: .
CDR3 DNA: TGTGCCAGCAGCCCGCTGGGAGCTGGAAATGAGCAGTTCTTC
CDR3 protein: CASSPLGAGNEQFF

D gene: TRBD1
J gene: TRBJ2-7
V gene: TRBV9
clone size: few
CDR3 DNA: TGTGCCAGCAGCGAAGGACAGGGGTTGGCGTCAACCTACGAGCAGTACTTC
CDR3 protein: CASSEGQGLASTYEQYF

D gene: TRBD1
J gene: TRBJ1-2
V gene: TRBV9
clone size: once
CDR3 DNA: TGTGCCAGCAGCGAGGGGACAGCGAGTCGGGGCTACACCTTC
CDR3 protein: CASSEGTASRGYTF

D gene: TRBD2
J gene: TRBJ2-1
V gene: TRBV12-5
clone size: .
CDR3 DNA: TGTGCTAGTGGTTTGGCACGTCATGGAGCGGGAGTGGGGTATGAGCAGTTCTTC
CDR3 protein: CASGLARHGAGVGYEQFF

D gene: .
J gene: TRBJ1-1
V gene: TRBV4-2
clone size: .
CDR3 DNA: TGTGCCAGCAGCCCATCCCTTGCACGGGCTCCGGGGCTCACTGAAGCTTTCTTT
CDR3 protein: CASSPSLARAPGLTEAFF

D gene: .
J gene: TRBJ1-2
V gene: TRBV3-1
clone size: .
CDR3 DNA: TGTGCCAGCAGCCAAGTGGCAGAGAAATACACCTTC
CDR3 protein: CASSQVAEKYTF